Each of the 18 T cell receptor beta chains below was sequenced from the same sample in a study of OX40 agonist ivuxolimab in advanced cancers. Sequenced by immunoSEQ multiplex PCR; TCRdb stores in-frame clones only, minus some. The data hold 50,000 to 60,000 clones, with roughly 87% observed a single time. This sample comprised CD4+ or CD8+ T cells sorted from blood, obtained in a trial of the OX40 agonist ivuxolimab. These receptor sequences come from an adult with an advanced solid tumor such as melanoma, head and neck, liver or kidney cancer.

The V and J genes are TRBV27 and TRBJ2-7; 10 bases agree with TRBD2. Germline V CDR1 and CDR2: MNHEY, SMNVEV (reference sequence). The CDR3 is 18 amino acids. J lost 0 bases, V lost 2 bases, and 10 bases had no gene match. CDR3 coding DNA: TGTGCCAGCAGTTTAGTCGGGACTAGCGAAAAGAGCTCCTACGAGCAGTACTTC. Its translation is CASSLVGTSEKSSYEQYF.

The chain's CDR3 is CASGPSTSGTQNTQYF. CDR3 nucleotide sequence: TGTGCCAGCGGCCCTTCGACTAGCGGTACTCAAAATACGCAGTATTTT. The chain is built from TRBV28 and TRBJ2-3, with 9 nucleotides matching TRBD2. With V trimmed by 8 bases and J by 7 bases, 16 bases remained unmatched. Germline loops: CDR1 MDHEN, CDR2 SYDVKM. The CDR3 is made up of 16 amino acids.

There are a few counts of this clone. At one end, the junction sequence differs from germline, possibly due to a read error. The V gene is TRBV2, the J gene TRBJ1-1; possibly TRBD1 for D (6 bases). CDR1 is SNHLY, CDR2 FYNNEI, per germline. The CDR3 is 9 amino acids. The CDR3 is CASGTIEVF. CDR3 bases: TGTGCCAGTGGGACAATAGAGGTCTTT.

The rearrangement uses TRBV9 and TRBJ2-1; the match to TRBD2 covers 9 bases. There are 15 residues in the CDR3. V lost 3 bases and J lost 3; bases outside the gene matches: 4. In germline, CDR1 is SGDLS, CDR2 YYNGEE. For the CDR3, the DNA is TGTGCCAGCAGCGACGGGACTAGCTTCTACAATGAGCAGTTCTTC. It yields the protein CASSDGTSFYNEQFF.

The V call is TRBV19, the J call TRBJ1-3, with D uncertain. The V gene lost 3 bases and the J gene lost 0 bases, with 9 bases spanning the gap. Looked up from germline, CDR1 is LNHDA and CDR2 is SQIVND (reference sequence). CDR3 length equals 15 residues. In DNA, the CDR3 is TGTGCCAGTAGTATTTCGGTCCTCTCTGGAAACACCATATATTTT. It translates to CASSISVLSGNTIYF.

This rearrangement joins TRBV28 to TRBJ1-2; D may be TRBD1 (6 bases). This CDR3 comprises 13 residues. Deletions cut 3 bases from V and 2 bases from J, with 7 bases between. In germline, CDR1 is MDHEN, CDR2 SYDVKM. The CDR3 loop is CASSFQGNYGYTF. As DNA, the CDR3 is TGTGCCAGCAGTTTCCAGGGGAACTATGGCTACACCTTC.

The chain links TRBV29-1 to TRBJ2-1; unclear D gene. V shed 7 bases and J shed 4 bases, with 5 bases lying between them. Germline CDR1 and CDR2: SQVTM and ANQGSEA. This CDR3 is built from 10 residues. The CDR3 DNA follows: TGCAGCGCTCGATACAATGAGCAGTTCTTC. It encodes CSARYNEQFF.

The gene calls are TRBV6-1 and TRBJ2-7; the match to TRBD1 covers 7 bases. This CDR3 region has 15 residues. Germline trimming cut 4 bases from V and 2 bases from J; bases unmatched to any gene: 8. Germline V gene lookup returns CDR1 MNHNS and CDR2 SASEGT. The CDR3 coding sequence is TGTGCCAGCAGTGGACGTTGGGGACAGACCTACGAGCAGTACGTC. Translation: CASSGRWGQTYEQYV.

V is TRBV28 and J is TRBJ1-4; 11 bases are a match to TRBD1. This CDR3 is built from 22 residues. Germline V gene data show CDR1 as MDHEN and CDR2 as SYDVKM. V dropped 10 bases and J dropped 1; count of bases not matched to a gene: 26. DNA for the CDR3: TGTGCCACCGTCTCTCTCGGACAGGGGGCTAATGTTAGAAAGGAAACTAATGAAAAACTGTTTTTT. Amino acids: CATVSLGQGANVRKETNEKLFF.

A single count supports this clone. The CDR3 reads CASIQGAAWDTGELFF. In nucleotides, the CDR3 is TGTGCCAGCATACAGGGGGCAGCTTGGGACACCGGGGAGCTGTTTTTT. The J gene is TRBJ2-2, the V gene TRBV27, with TRBD1 matching over 9 bases. Trimming at V came to 7 bases and at J to 3 bases, leaving 9 bases not matched to a gene. There are 16 residues in the CDR3. Germline V lookup: CDR1 MNHEY, CDR2 SMNVEV (reference sequence).

This chain connects TRBV7-9 to TRBJ2-2; D not certain. The CDR3 covers 13 residues. Germline-derived CDR1 and CDR2 are SEHNR and FQNEAQ (reference sequence). Trimming took off 2 bases at V and 7 bases at J, with 8 bases between the two ends. The CDR3 region has the DNA TGTGCCAGCAGCTTAATGGGGTTCGGGGAGCTGTTTTTT. It encodes CASSLMGFGELFF.

V is TRBV19 and J is TRBJ1-2; D not certain. The germline CDR1 and CDR2 sequences are LNHDA and SQIVND (reference sequence). The CDR3 is 12 residues long. Between the trimmed V and J ends, which lost 6 bases and 2 bases, there was a span of 7 bases. Written as DNA, the CDR3 is TGTGCCAGTAGAGCAATAAACTATGGCTACACCTTC. Protein sequence: CASRAINYGYTF.

The chain employs TRBV4-1 and TRBJ2-7; 8 bases are shared with TRBD2. CDR3 length equals 14 residues. Trimming removed 2 bases from V and 3 bases from J; junction bases left unmatched: 3. In germline, CDR1 is MGHRA, CDR2 YSYEKL. The CDR3 region has the DNA TGCGCCAGCAGCCAATTAGCGGGGTTCTACGAGCAGTACTTC. Its protein is CASSQLAGFYEQYF.

This sequence joins TRBV5-4 and TRBJ1-3; a weak D match, TRBD1 (5 bases). The CDR3 is made up of 14 amino acids. Per germline, CDR1 SGHNT and CDR2 YYREEE (reference sequence). Trimming took 7 bases from V and 3 from J, leaving 14 bases between them. The CDR3 DNA reads TGTGCCAGCTCGGACACAGTAGGTGGAAACACCATATATTTT. Encoded protein: CASSDTVGGNTIYF.

CDR3 in amino acids: CASSQDWAAIGTETQYF. DNA of the CDR3: TGCGCCAGCAGCCAAGATTGGGCGGCTATTGGAACCGAGACCCAGTACTTC. The chain links TRBV4-3 to TRBJ2-5; D call uncertain. The germline V and J ends were trimmed by 0 bases and 5 bases, with 19 bases remaining between them. Per the germline V gene, CDR1 is LGHNA and CDR2 is YSLEER. The CDR3 is made up of 17 amino acids.

The V and J genes are TRBV5-4 and TRBJ2-7; D may be TRBD2 (5 bases). CDR3 length: 12 amino acids. Trimming stripped 2 bases from V and 3 bases from J, with 6 bases between. Per the germline V gene, CDR1 is SGHNT and CDR2 is YYREEE (reference sequence). CDR3 nucleotides: TGTGCCAGCAGCTTCGGGGACTACGAGCAGTACTTC. Encoded protein: CASSFGDYEQYF.

The CDR3 sequence: CATSIDRDSLGYEQFF. The CDR3, as DNA: TGTGCCACCAGCATCGACCGGGACAGCCTAGGCTATGAGCAGTTCTTC. The chain is built from TRBV15 and TRBJ2-1; 7 positions match TRBD1. With V trimmed by 4 bases and J by 8 bases, 14 bases remained unmatched. The germline V gene has CDR1 LNHNV and CDR2 YYDKDF (reference sequence). This CDR3 is built from 16 residues.

V usage is TRBV5-1 and J usage is TRBJ2-3; D is possibly TRBD1 or TRBD2 (6 bases each). Germline-derived CDR1 and CDR2 are SGHRS and YFSETQ. The CDR3 extends over 15 amino acids. The V and J ends lost 4 bases and 3 bases respectively, with 15 bases between them. The CDR3 here is CASSLRGVLTDTQYF. CDR3 DNA sequence: TGCGCCAGCAGCCTAAGGGGGGTTCTAACAGATACGCAGTATTTT.